This TCR beta chain was identified in a study of blood T cell repertoires in COVID-19. Across the whole study: COVID-19 samples from acute and convalescent phases originated in the United States, Italy and Spain. T cells, B-cell-depleted T cells, or PBMCs provided the cDNA or gDNA that served as material.

The V segment lost 6 bases and the J segment 8 bases; nucleotides outside the gene matches: 7. The CDR3 spans 14 residues. Germline V lookup: CDR1 SGHAT, CDR2 FQNNGV. Original processing notes: How many nucleated cells were present was estimated from reference gene primer amplification. Sequencing used immunoSEQ multiplex PCR; TCRdb keeps in-frame clones, though not all of them. D and trimming come from the DNA, and the V and J calls and clone size come from that table. The sample shows more than 200,000 clones, about 85% of them seen only once. The chain employs TRBV11-2 and TRBJ1-4; 9 bases are shared with TRBD1. Sequenced input: PBMCs or T cells enriched from blood (not recorded which). The clonotype was recovered from a woman between 25 and 40 years old with acute COVID-19. The CDR3 coding sequence is TGTGCCAGCAGTTCGGGACAGGGTGACGAAAAACTGTTTTTT. Its protein product is CASSSGQGDEKLFF.